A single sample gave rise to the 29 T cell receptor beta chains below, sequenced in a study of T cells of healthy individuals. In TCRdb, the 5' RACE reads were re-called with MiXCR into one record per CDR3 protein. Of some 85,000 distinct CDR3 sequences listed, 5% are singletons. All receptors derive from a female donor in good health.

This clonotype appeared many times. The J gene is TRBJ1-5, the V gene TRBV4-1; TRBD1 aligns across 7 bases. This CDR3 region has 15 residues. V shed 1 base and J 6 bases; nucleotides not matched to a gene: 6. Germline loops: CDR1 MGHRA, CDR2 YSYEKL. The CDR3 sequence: CASSQGQGYLQPQHF. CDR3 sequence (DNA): TGCGCCAGCAGCCAAGGACAGGGTTATCTTCAGCCCCAGCATTTT.

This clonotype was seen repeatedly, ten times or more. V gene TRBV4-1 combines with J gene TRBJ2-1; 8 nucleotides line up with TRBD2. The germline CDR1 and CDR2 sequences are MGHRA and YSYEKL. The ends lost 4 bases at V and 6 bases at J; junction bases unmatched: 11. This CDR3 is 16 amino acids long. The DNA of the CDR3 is TGCGCCAGCAGCCTAGAGCGGGATAGCGGGGTCAATGAGCAGTTCTTC. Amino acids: CASSLERDSGVNEQFF.

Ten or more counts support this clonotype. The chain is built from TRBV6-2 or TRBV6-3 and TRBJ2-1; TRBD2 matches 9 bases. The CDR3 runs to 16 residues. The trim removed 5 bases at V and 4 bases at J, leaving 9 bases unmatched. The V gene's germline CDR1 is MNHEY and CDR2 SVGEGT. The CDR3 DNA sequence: TGTGCCAGCAGTACCCCTTGGCGGGAGGGTTACAATGAGCAGTTCTTC. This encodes CASSTPWREGYNEQFF.

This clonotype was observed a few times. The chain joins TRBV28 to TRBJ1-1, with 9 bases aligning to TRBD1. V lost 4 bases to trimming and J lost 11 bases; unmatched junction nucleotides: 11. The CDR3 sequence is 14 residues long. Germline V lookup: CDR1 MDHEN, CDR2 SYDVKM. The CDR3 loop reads CASSSSPGQGAAFF. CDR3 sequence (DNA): TGTGCCAGCAGTTCCTCCCCGGGACAGGGCGCGGCTTTCTTT.

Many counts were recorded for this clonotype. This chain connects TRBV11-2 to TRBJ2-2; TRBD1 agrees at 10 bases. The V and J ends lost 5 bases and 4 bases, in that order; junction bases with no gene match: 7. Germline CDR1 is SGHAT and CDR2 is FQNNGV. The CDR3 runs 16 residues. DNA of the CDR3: TGTGCCAGCAGCCCATGGACAGGGGGTATCACCGGGGAGCTGTTTTTT. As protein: CASSPWTGGITGELFF.

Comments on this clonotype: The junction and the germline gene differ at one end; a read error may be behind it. In DNA, the CDR3 is TGTGCCAGCAGCGGCGACAGGGTGACGTTT. The encoded protein is CASSGDRVTF. The rearrangement joins TRBV9 to TRBJ1-1, with TRBD1 matching 7 bases. The CDR3 loop spans 10 amino acids. Per the germline V gene, CDR1 is SGDLS and CDR2 is YYNGEE.

In DNA, the CDR3 is TGTGCCACCAGCTCGTGGGGTTTTGGAACTAATGAAAAACTGTTTTTT. Translated: CATSSWGFGTNEKLFF. This chain links TRBV15 with TRBJ1-4; no clear D. CDR1 LNHNV and CDR2 YYDKDF come from the germline V gene (reference sequence). The V gene lost 5 bases and the J gene lost 1 base, with 14 bases spanning the gap. This CDR3 is built from 16 residues.

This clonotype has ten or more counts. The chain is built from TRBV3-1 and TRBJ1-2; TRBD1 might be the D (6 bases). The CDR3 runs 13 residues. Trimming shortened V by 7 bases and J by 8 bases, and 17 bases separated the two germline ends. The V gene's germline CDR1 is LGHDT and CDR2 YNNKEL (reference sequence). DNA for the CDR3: TGTGCCAGCAAGCAGGGGCACAAGGGGGGCTACACCTTC. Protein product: CASKQGHKGGYTF.

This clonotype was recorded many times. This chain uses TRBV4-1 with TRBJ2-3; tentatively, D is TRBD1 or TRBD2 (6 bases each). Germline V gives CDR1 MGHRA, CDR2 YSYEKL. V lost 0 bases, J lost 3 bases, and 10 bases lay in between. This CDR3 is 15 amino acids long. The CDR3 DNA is TGCGCCAGCAGCCAAGAAGGGGGGCGGACAGATACGCAGTATTTT. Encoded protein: CASSQEGGRTDTQYF.

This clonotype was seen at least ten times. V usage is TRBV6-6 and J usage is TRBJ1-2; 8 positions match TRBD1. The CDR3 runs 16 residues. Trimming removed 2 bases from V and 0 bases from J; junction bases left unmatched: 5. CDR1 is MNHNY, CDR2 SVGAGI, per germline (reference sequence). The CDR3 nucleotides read TGTGCCAGCAGTTACGGACAGGGCCTTCCTAACTATGGCTACACCTTC. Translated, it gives CASSYGQGLPNYGYTF.

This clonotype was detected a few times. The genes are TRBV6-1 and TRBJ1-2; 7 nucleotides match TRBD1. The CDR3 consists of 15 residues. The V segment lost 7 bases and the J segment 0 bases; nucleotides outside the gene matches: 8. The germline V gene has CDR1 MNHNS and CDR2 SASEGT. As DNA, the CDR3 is TGTGCCAGCACCCCGACAGGGAGAGCTAACTATGGCTACACCTTC. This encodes CASTPTGRANYGYTF.

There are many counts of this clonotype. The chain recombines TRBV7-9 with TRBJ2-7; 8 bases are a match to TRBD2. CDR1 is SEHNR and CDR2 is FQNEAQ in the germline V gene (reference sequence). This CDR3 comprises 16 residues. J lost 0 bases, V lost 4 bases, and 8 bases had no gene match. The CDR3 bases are TGTGCCAGCAGCTCGGGGGGGGGAAGAGCCTCCTACGAGCAGTACTTC. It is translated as CASSSGGGRASYEQYF.

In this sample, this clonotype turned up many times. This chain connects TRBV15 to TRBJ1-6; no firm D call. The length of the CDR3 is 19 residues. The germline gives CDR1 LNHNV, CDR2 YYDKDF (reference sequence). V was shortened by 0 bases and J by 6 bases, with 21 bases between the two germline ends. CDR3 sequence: CATSRDPFNDFRLNSPLHF. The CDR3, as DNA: TGTGCCACCAGCAGAGATCCATTTAACGACTTTCGCCTTAATTCACCCCTCCACTTT.

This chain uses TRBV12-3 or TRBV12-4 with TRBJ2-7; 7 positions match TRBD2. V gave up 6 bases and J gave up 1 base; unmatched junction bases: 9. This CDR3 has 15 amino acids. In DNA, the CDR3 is TGTGCCAGCAGCCTTAGTCGACTAGCTTCCTACGAGCAGTACTTC. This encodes CASSLSRLASYEQYF.

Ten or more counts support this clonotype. This chain's CDR3 is CASSLGQKPNQPQHF. The CDR3 DNA sequence: TGTGCCAGCAGCTTAGGGCAGAAACCCAATCAGCCCCAGCATTTT. The chain combines TRBV7-2 with TRBJ1-5, with D hard to call. With 1 base removed from V and 3 bases from J, the gap between germline ends came to 10 bases. This CDR3 contains 15 residues. Germline V gene data show CDR1 as SGHTA and CDR2 as FQGNSA.

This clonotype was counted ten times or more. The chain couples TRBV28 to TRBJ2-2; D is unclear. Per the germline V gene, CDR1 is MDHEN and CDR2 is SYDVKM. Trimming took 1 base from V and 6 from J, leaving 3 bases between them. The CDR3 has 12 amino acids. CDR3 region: CASSLFAGELFF. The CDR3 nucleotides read TGTGCCAGCAGTTTATTCGCCGGGGAGCTGTTTTTT. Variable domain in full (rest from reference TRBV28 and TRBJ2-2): DVKVTQSSRYLVKRTGEKVFLECVQDMDHENMFWYRQDPGLGLRLIYFSYDVKMKEKGDIPEGYSVSREKKERFSLILESASTNQTSMYLCASSLFAGELFFGEGSRLTVL.

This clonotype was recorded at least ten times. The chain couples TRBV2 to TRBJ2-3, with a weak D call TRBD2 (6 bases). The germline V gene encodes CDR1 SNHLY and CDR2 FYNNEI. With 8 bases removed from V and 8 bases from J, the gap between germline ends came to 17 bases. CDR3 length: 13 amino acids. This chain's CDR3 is CASSGLPFITQYF. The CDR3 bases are TGTGCCAGCTCGGGACTGCCCTTCATTACGCAGTATTTT.

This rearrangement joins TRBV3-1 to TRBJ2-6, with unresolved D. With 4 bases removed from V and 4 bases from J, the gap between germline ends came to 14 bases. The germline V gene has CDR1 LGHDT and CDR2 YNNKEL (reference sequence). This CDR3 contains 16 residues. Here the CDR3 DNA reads TGTGCCAGCAGCCCCGGCCATTCGTCGGGGGCCAACGTCCTGACTTTC. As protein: CASSPGHSSGANVLTF.

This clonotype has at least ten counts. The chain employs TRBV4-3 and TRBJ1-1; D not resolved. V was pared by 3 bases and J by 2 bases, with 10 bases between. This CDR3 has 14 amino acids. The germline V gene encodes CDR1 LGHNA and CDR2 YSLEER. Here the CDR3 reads CASSHTAKNTEAFF. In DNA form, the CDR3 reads TGCGCCAGCAGCCACACGGCAAAAAACACTGAAGCTTTCTTT.

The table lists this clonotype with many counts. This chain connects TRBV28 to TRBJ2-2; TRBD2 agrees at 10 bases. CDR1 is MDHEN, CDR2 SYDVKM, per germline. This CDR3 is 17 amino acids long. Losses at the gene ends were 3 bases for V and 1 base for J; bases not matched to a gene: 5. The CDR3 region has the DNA TGTGCCAGCAGTTTTCCTGGACTAGCGGTGAACACCGGGGAGCTGTTTTTT. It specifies CASSFPGLAVNTGELFF.

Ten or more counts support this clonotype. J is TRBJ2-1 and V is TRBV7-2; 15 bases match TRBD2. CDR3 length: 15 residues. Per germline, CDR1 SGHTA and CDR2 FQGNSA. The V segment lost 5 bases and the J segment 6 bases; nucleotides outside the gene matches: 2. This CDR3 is CASSTGLAGGNEQFF. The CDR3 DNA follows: TGTGCCAGCAGCACGGGACTAGCGGGGGGCAATGAGCAGTTCTTC.

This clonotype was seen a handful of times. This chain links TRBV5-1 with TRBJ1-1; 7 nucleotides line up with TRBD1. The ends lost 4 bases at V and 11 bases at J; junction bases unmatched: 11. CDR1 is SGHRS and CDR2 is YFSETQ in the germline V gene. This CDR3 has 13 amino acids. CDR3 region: CASSEGQDEDAFF. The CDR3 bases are TGCGCCAGCAGCGAAGGACAGGACGAGGATGCTTTCTTT.

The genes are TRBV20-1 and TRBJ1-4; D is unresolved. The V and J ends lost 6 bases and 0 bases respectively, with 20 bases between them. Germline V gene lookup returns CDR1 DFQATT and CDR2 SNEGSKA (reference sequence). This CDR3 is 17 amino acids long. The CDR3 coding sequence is TGCAGTGCAAACAAACATGGCGGTGCGGCAACTAATGAAAAACTGTTTTTT. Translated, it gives CSANKHGGAATNEKLFF.

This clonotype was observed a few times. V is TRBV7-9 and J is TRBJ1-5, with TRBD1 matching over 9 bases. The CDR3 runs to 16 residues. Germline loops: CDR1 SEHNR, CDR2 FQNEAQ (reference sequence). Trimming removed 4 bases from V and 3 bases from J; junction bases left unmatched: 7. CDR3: CASSSSRTGVNQPQHF. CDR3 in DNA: TGTGCCAGCAGCTCCTCCCGGACAGGGGTCAATCAGCCCCAGCATTTT.

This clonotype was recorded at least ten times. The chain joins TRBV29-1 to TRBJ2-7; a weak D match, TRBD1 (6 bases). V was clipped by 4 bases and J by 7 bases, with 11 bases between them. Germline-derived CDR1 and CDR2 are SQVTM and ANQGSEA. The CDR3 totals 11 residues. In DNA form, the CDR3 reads TGCAGCGTTGCAGGGGCTGGTGAGCAGTACTTC. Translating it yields CSVAGAGEQYF.

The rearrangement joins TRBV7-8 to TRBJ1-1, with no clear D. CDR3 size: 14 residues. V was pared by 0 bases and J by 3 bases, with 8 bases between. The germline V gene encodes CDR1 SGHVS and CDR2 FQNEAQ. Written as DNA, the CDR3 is TGTGCCAGCAGCTTAGCGGTTGACTACACTGAAGCTTTCTTT. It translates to CASSLAVDYTEAFF.

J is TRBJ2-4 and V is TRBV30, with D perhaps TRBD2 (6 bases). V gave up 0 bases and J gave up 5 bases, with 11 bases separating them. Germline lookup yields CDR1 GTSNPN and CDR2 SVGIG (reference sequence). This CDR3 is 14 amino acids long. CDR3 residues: CAWSVLGGENIQYF. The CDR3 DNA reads TGTGCCTGGAGTGTACTCGGAGGGGAAAACATTCAGTACTTC.

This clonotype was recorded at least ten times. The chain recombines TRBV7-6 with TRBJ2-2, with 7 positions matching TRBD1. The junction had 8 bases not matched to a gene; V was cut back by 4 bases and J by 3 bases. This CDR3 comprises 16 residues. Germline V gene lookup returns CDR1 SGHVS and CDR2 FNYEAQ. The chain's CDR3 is CASSSIMGTDTGELFF. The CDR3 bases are TGTGCCAGCAGCTCTATTATGGGGACAGACACCGGGGAGCTGTTTTTT.

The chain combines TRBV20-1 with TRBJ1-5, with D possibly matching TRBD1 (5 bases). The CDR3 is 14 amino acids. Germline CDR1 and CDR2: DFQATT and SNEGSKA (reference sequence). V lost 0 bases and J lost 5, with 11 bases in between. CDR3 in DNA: TGCAGTGCTAGAGAGGACATCGGGGATCAGCCCCAGCATTTT. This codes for CSAREDIGDQPQHF.